These T cell receptor beta chains were read from a single sample in a study of blood T cell repertoires in COVID-19. Profiled with immunoSEQ multiplex PCR; TCRdb holds only in-frame clones, not every one. The table records 200,000 to 250,000 clones, 70% to 85% of them present only once. Sequencing was performed on PBMCs or T cells enriched from blood (not recorded which). These receptors were obtained from a middle-aged man who had recovered from COVID-19. The CDR3 runs from the conserved cysteine through the conserved F or W. Each record gives: V gene, J gene, D gene, clone size, CDR3 DNA, CDR3 protein. A D gene is named only where the DNA matches it firmly. Clone size appears in some rows only: once, few, many, or a class for an expanded clone.

v_gene: TRBV28
j_gene: TRBJ1-5
d_gene: TRBD1
abundance: NA
CDR3nt: TGTGCCAGCAGCCCCCCGGGACAGGGGGCGCGACGGCCCCAGCATTTT
CDR3aa: CASSPPGQGARRPQHF

v_gene: TRBV6-4
j_gene: TRBJ2-6
d_gene: TRBD2
abundance: NA
CDR3nt: TGTGCCAGCAGTGGGGGGGGCTCTGGGGCCAACGTCCTGACTTTC
CDR3aa: CASSGGGSGANVLTF

v_gene: TRBV7-9
j_gene: TRBJ1-1
d_gene: NA
abundance: NA
CDR3nt: TGTGCCAGCAGCTTATGGTCCAGGGGAACTGAAGCTTTCTTT
CDR3aa: CASSLWSRGTEAFF

v_gene: TRBV28
j_gene: TRBJ1-5
d_gene: NA
abundance: NA
CDR3nt: TGTGCCAGCAGTACAGTAAATCAGCCCCAGCATTTT
CDR3aa: CASSTVNQPQHF

v_gene: TRBV13
j_gene: TRBJ2-5
d_gene: NA
abundance: NA
CDR3nt: TGTGCCAGCAGCCTCCCAGGGGAAGAGACCCAGTACTTC
CDR3aa: CASSLPGEETQYF

v_gene: TRBV18
j_gene: TRBJ2-1
d_gene: TRBD2
abundance: NA
CDR3nt: TGTGCCAGCTCACCCCTAGCGGGGGGGCCTAATGAGCAGTTCTTC
CDR3aa: CASSPLAGGPNEQFF

v_gene: TRBV14
j_gene: TRBJ1-1
d_gene: TRBD1
abundance: NA
CDR3nt: TGTGCCAGCAGCTTCGACAGGGGGCGGACTGAAGCTTTCTTT
CDR3aa: CASSFDRGRTEAFF

v_gene: TRBV6-5
j_gene: TRBJ1-1
d_gene: NA
abundance: NA
CDR3nt: TGTGCCAGCAGGGCCGGTACAGGCAGCCCTGAAGCTTTCTTT
CDR3aa: CASRAGTGSPEAFF

v_gene: TRBV6-6
j_gene: TRBJ2-7
d_gene: NA
abundance: NA
CDR3nt: TGTGCCAGCAGGCCTGGACAGATTAACTCCTACGAGCAGTACTTC
CDR3aa: CASRPGQINSYEQYF

v_gene: TRBV19
j_gene: TRBJ1-5
d_gene: TRBD1
abundance: NA
CDR3nt: TGTGCCAGTAGTGCTCGGAAGGGACAGGGTTTCAATCAGCCCCAGCATTTT
CDR3aa: CASSARKGQGFNQPQHF

v_gene: TRBV7-2
j_gene: TRBJ1-3
d_gene: NA
abundance: NA
CDR3nt: TGTGCCAGCAGCTCCGTGGGGAGTACTTACACCATATATTTT
CDR3aa: CASSSVGSTYTIYF

v_gene: TRBV14
j_gene: TRBJ2-7
d_gene: NA
abundance: NA
CDR3nt: TGTGCCAGCAGCCAAGATGGCGGCAGTTTATTGTACGAGCAGTACTTC
CDR3aa: CASSQDGGSLLYEQYF

v_gene: TRBV27
j_gene: TRBJ1-5
d_gene: TRBD1
abundance: NA
CDR3nt: TGTGCCAGTGGACAGGATAGCAATCAGCCCCAGCATTTT
CDR3aa: CASGQDSNQPQHF

v_gene: TRBV5-1
j_gene: TRBJ1-4
d_gene: NA
abundance: few
CDR3nt: TGCGCCAGCAGCTTGGCAGGGGATAATGAAAAACTGTTTTTT
CDR3aa: CASSLAGDNEKLFF

v_gene: TRBV19
j_gene: TRBJ2-2
d_gene: NA
abundance: NA
CDR3nt: TGTGCCAGTCATGGAGGGTATACCGGGGAGCTGTTTTTT
CDR3aa: CASHGGYTGELFF

v_gene: TRBV5-4
j_gene: TRBJ2-5
d_gene: NA
abundance: NA
CDR3nt: TGTGCCAGCAGCTCCTTCGGTCTCCAGGGTCAAGAGACCCAGTACTTC
CDR3aa: CASSSFGLQGQETQYF

v_gene: TRBV7-3
j_gene: TRBJ1-1
d_gene: NA
abundance: NA
CDR3nt: TGTGCCAGCAGCTTAATAGCAGGGCTCGGCACCTACACTGAAGCTTTCTTT
CDR3aa: CASSLIAGLGTYTEAFF

v_gene: TRBV2
j_gene: TRBJ2-7
d_gene: NA
abundance: once
CDR3nt: TGTGCCAGCGTATTTAGTCAAAACTCCTACGAGCAGTACTTC
CDR3aa: CASVFSQNSYEQYF

v_gene: TRBV7-2
j_gene: TRBJ2-2
d_gene: TRBD1
abundance: NA
CDR3nt: TGTGCCAGCAGGACCGGGACAGGGAAGAACACCGGGGAGCTGTTTTTT
CDR3aa: CASRTGTGKNTGELFF

v_gene: TRBV28
j_gene: TRBJ2-7
d_gene: NA
abundance: NA
CDR3nt: TGTGCCAGCAGTTTGGGGGGTTCATACGAGCAGTACTTC
CDR3aa: CASSLGGSYEQYF

v_gene: TRBV28
j_gene: TRBJ2-7
d_gene: NA
abundance: many
CDR3nt: TGTGCCAGCAGCCGCTTGGGGCTCGAGCAGTACTTC
CDR3aa: CASSRLGLEQYF

v_gene: TRBV4-1
j_gene: TRBJ2-3
d_gene: TRBD1
abundance: once
CDR3nt: TGCGCCAGCAGCCATGCGGGACAGGGGACAGATACGCAGTATTTT
CDR3aa: CASSHAGQGTDTQYF

v_gene: TRBV7-3
j_gene: TRBJ2-2
d_gene: NA
abundance: NA
CDR3nt: TGTGCCAGCAGCCTTGTCCCCGGGGAGCTGTTTTTT
CDR3aa: CASSLVPGELFF

v_gene: TRBV21-1
j_gene: TRBJ1-5
d_gene: NA
abundance: NA
CDR3nt: TGTGCCAGCAGCGAAACAGGTTTCCGAGATGAGCCCCAGCATTTT
CDR3aa: CASSETGFRDEPQHF

v_gene: TRBV11-1
j_gene: TRBJ1-1
d_gene: NA
abundance: NA
CDR3nt: TGTGCCAGCAGCTCGACCCCAGTAGGGGGTGAAGCTTTCTTT
CDR3aa: CASSSTPVGGEAFF

v_gene: TRBV24-1
j_gene: TRBJ2-2
d_gene: TRBD1
abundance: NA
CDR3nt: TGTGCCACCAGTGATTTGCGGGGTGACAGGGGGCACACCGGGGAGCTGTTTTTT
CDR3aa: CATSDLRGDRGHTGELFF

v_gene: TRBV7-2
j_gene: TRBJ1-3
d_gene: NA
abundance: NA
CDR3nt: TGTGCCAGCAGCCGGTCCGAAGGAAACACCATATATTTT
CDR3aa: CASSRSEGNTIYF

v_gene: TRBV7-9
j_gene: TRBJ2-3
d_gene: TRBD2
abundance: NA
CDR3nt: TGTGCCAGCAGCTTGTCGGGGGGAGATACGCAGTATTTT
CDR3aa: CASSLSGGDTQYF

v_gene: TRBV28
j_gene: TRBJ1-4
d_gene: NA
abundance: NA
CDR3nt: TGTGCCAGCAGACAGGGTGCTAATGAAAAACTGTTTTTT
CDR3aa: CASRQGANEKLFF

v_gene: TRBV9
j_gene: TRBJ2-3
d_gene: NA
abundance: NA
CDR3nt: TGTGCCAGCAGCGTAGTCGGGAATAATATCGATACGCAGTATTTT
CDR3aa: CASSVVGNNIDTQYF

v_gene: TRBV27
j_gene: TRBJ1-5
d_gene: NA
abundance: NA
CDR3nt: TGTGCCAGCAGTTTTCTGGGCGGGTCGGATCAGCCCCAGCATTTT
CDR3aa: CASSFLGGSDQPQHF

v_gene: TRBV27
j_gene: TRBJ2-5
d_gene: NA
abundance: few
CDR3nt: TGTGCCAGCAGCCGCGAGGGGGGGAGGGGACCCCAAGAGACCCAGTACTTC
CDR3aa: CASSREGGRGPQETQYF